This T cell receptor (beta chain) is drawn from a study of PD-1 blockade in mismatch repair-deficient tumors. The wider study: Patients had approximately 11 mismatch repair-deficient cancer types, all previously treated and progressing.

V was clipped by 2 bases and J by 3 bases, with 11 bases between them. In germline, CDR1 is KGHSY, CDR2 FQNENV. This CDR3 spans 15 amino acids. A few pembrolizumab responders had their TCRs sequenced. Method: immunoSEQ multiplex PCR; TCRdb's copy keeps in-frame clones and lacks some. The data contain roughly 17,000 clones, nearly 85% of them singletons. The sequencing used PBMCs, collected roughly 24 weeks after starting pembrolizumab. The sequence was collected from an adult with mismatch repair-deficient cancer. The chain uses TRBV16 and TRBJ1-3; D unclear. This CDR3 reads CASSQGFLGGNTIYF. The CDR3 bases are TGTGCCAGCAGCCAAGGATTCCTAGGTGGAAACACCATATATTTT. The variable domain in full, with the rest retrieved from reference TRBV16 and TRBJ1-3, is GEEVAQTPKHLVRGEGQKAKLYCAPIKGHSYVFWYQQVLKNEFKFLISFQNENVFDETGMPKERFSAKCLPNSPCSLEIQATKLEDSAVYFCASSQGFLGGNTIYFGEGSWLTVV.